One sample yielded the 17 T cell receptor beta chains listed below, sequenced in a study of T cell repertoires in cytomegalovirus infection. TCRdb recomputed calls from the reads with MiXCR, one row per CDR3 protein. The data contain about 110,000 distinct CDR3 sequences, around 30% of them seen just once; the ten biggest clones take up around 80%. No cognate antigen is known for these TCRs. This sample comprised CD8+ T cells from cultured PBMCs, obtained from culture after CMV antigen stimulation. The source of these receptors is a human donor in good health (CMV status not recorded). Some clones in this sample may be carry-over from other donors' samples.

This clonotype was found a few times. The CDR3 sequence is CASSLFTPGRAGQPQHF. The CDR3 DNA reads TGTGCCAGCAGTTTATTTACCCCCGGGAGGGCGGGTCAGCCCCAGCATTTT. The V and J genes are TRBV27 and TRBJ1-5; D is undetermined. Trimming removed 1 base from V and 6 bases from J, with 19 bases in between. Germline V CDR1 and CDR2: MNHEY, SMNVEV (reference sequence). This CDR3 is built from 17 residues.

The chain uses TRBV5-1 and TRBJ1-2; weak D call: TRBD1 (5 bases). The ends were cut back, 4 bases at V and 8 bases at J, with 9 bases in the middle. The CDR3 runs 11 residues. Germline values: CDR1 SGHRS, CDR2 YFSETQ. CDR3 loop: CASSGAEGYTF. The CDR3 bases are TGCGCCAGCAGCGGGGCGGAGGGCTACACCTTC.

The rearrangement joins TRBV10-3 to TRBJ2-7; D may correspond to TRBD1 or TRBD2 (5 bases each). Trimming left V 5 bases short and J 0 bases short, with 14 bases between. The germline V gene encodes CDR1 ENHRY and CDR2 SYGVKD. The CDR3 has 15 residues. CDR3 sequence reads: CAISLVKGTSYEQYF. CDR3 nucleotide sequence: TGTGCCATCAGTCTTGTGAAGGGGACCTCCTACGAGCAGTACTTC.

This chain uses TRBV27 with TRBJ1-5; TRBD1 aligns across 9 bases. The ends lost 6 bases at V and 7 bases at J; junction bases unmatched: 4. The CDR3 consists of 13 residues. Germline V gene data show CDR1 as MNHEY and CDR2 as SMNVEV (reference sequence). The CDR3 loop is CASRQGAGQPQHF. CDR3 nucleotides: TGTGCCAGCAGACAGGGGGCAGGGCAGCCCCAGCATTTT.

The gene calls are TRBV12-3 or TRBV12-4 and TRBJ2-1; TRBD2 is a possible D gene (7 bases). V lost 8 bases to trimming and J lost 10 bases, with 9 bases between them. CDR3 length equals 10 residues. The chain's CDR3 is CASAGAEQFF. The CDR3 region has the DNA TGTGCCAGCGCGGGGGCCGAGCAGTTCTTC.

This clonotype was detected a few times. The chain uses TRBV7-6 and TRBJ2-5; weak D call: TRBD1 (6 bases). V was trimmed by 5 bases and J by 5 bases, leaving 24 bases between them. The CDR3 has 17 residues. Germline V gene lookup returns CDR1 SGHVS and CDR2 FNYEAQ. CDR3 residues: CASSPFLGRGEEETQYF. The DNA for the CDR3 is TGTGCCAGCAGCCCGTTTTTAGGCAGGGGCGAGGAGGAGACCCAGTACTTC.

The chain has TRBV12-3 or TRBV12-4 and TRBJ2-1; 12 bases align to TRBD2. V lost 5 bases and J lost 7; bases outside the gene matches: 6. The length of the CDR3 is 15 residues. The CDR3 reads CASSRGLAGINEQFF. In DNA form, the CDR3 reads TGTGCCAGCAGTCGAGGACTAGCGGGGATAAATGAGCAGTTCTTC.

The V gene is TRBV12-3 or TRBV12-4, the J gene TRBJ2-5, with 8 bases fitting TRBD2. V trimming: 5 bases; J trimming: 5 bases; junction bases outside the gene matches: 4. This CDR3 comprises 13 residues. CDR3 amino acids: CASSPKREETQYF. The CDR3 nucleotides are TGTGCCAGCAGTCCAAAGCGGGAGGAGACCCAGTACTTC.

The chain joins TRBV5-1 to TRBJ2-7; maybe TRBD1 (6 bases). CDR1 is SGHRS and CDR2 is YFSETQ in the germline V gene. Trimming cost V 4 bases and J 5 bases, with 22 bases left between them. The CDR3 runs to 16 residues. CDR3 sequence (DNA): TGCGCCAGCAGCCCCTATGAACAGGGATCTGGCCACGAGCAGTACTTC. Residues: CASSPYEQGSGHEQYF. The variable domain in full, completed from reference TRBV5-1 and TRBJ2-7, reads KAGVTQTPRYLIKTRGQQVTLSCSPISGHRSVSWYQQTPGQGLQFLFEYFSETQRNKGNFPGRFSGRQFSNSRSEMNVSTLELGDSALYLCASSPYEQGSGHEQYFGPGTRLTVT.

This sequence joins TRBV28 and TRBJ1-1; no reliable D call. Deletions cut 4 bases from V and 2 bases from J, with 14 bases between. There are 15 residues in the CDR3. Germline-derived CDR1 and CDR2 are MDHEN and SYDVKM. The CDR3 loop reads CASSSPPEGNTEAFF. The CDR3 coding sequence is TGTGCCAGCAGTTCCCCACCGGAGGGAAACACTGAAGCTTTCTTT. Drawing the rest from reference TRBV28 and TRBJ1-1, the complete variable domain is DVKVTQSSRYLVKRTGEKVFLECVQDMDHENMFWYRQDPGLGLRLIYFSYDVKMKEKGDIPEGYSVSREKKERFSLILESASTNQTSMYLCASSSPPEGNTEAFFGQGTRLTVV.

This chain uses TRBV6-2 or TRBV6-3 with TRBJ2-2, with D unresolved. CDR1 is MNHEY and CDR2 is SVGEGT in the germline V gene. V was shortened by 10 bases and J by 1 base, with 10 bases between the two germline ends. The CDR3 is 13 residues long. CDR3 residues: CATLDLNTGELFF. In DNA, the CDR3 is TGTGCCACCCTGGACCTGAACACCGGGGAGCTGTTTTTT.

This clonotype was counted ten times or more. The chain carries TRBV7-2 and TRBJ2-7; D is perhaps TRBD2 (5 bases). The germline gives CDR1 SGHTA, CDR2 FQGNSA. With 5 bases removed from V and 3 bases from J, the gap between germline ends came to 11 bases. This CDR3 contains 13 residues. CDR3 nucleotide sequence: TGTGCCAGCAGCCCCATCGGGAACTACGAGCAGTACTTC. This translates into CASSPIGNYEQYF.

This clonotype came up many times. V and J are TRBV7-2 and TRBJ2-3; D is undetermined. CDR1 is SGHTA, CDR2 FQGNSA, per germline. The CDR3 has 12 residues. Deletions cut 2 bases from V and 0 bases from J, with 0 bases between. The CDR3 loop is CASSLSTDTQYF. The CDR3 DNA reads as TGTGCCAGCAGCTTAAGCACAGATACGCAGTATTTT.

This clonotype was seen a handful of times. The chain is built from TRBV9 and TRBJ1-3, with a possible D match to TRBD1 (5 bases). This CDR3 is built from 17 residues. V lost 3 bases, J lost 1 base, and 17 bases lay in between. CDR1 and CDR2 from the germline V gene are SGDLS and YYNGEE. CDR3 DNA sequence: TGTGCCAGCAGCGACCGAGCGGGGACGGAGTCTGGAAACACCATATATTTT. It is translated as CASSDRAGTESGNTIYF.

CDR3 DNA sequence: TGTGCCAGCAGCAGCCATGGGACCGGGGAGCTGTTTTTT. Its protein is CASSSHGTGELFF. This chain uses TRBV27 with TRBJ2-2, with unresolved D. V was clipped by 6 bases and J by 5 bases, with 10 bases between them. This CDR3 is built from 13 residues. The germline CDR1 and CDR2 sequences are MNHEY and SMNVEV (reference sequence).

This sequence joins TRBV5-1 and TRBJ1-3; 9 bases line up with TRBD1. Per the germline V gene, CDR1 is SGHRS and CDR2 is YFSETQ. This CDR3 contains 16 residues. V was pared by 6 bases and J by 2 bases, with 9 bases of the junction left unmatched. CDR3 sequence (DNA): TGCGCCAGCACCGAAACAGGGGGCAGAACTGGAAACACCATATATTTT. It encodes CASTETGGRTGNTIYF.

The chain uses TRBV28 and TRBJ1-6; TRBD1 agrees at 9 bases. The CDR3 consists of 14 residues. V lost 4 bases, J lost 10 bases, and 5 bases stayed unmatched. Germline assignment: CDR1 MDHEN and CDR2 SYDVKM. The CDR3 DNA reads as TGTGCCAGCAGTTCAGGGACAGGGAACTCACCCCTCCACTTT. The encoded protein is CASSSGTGNSPLHF.